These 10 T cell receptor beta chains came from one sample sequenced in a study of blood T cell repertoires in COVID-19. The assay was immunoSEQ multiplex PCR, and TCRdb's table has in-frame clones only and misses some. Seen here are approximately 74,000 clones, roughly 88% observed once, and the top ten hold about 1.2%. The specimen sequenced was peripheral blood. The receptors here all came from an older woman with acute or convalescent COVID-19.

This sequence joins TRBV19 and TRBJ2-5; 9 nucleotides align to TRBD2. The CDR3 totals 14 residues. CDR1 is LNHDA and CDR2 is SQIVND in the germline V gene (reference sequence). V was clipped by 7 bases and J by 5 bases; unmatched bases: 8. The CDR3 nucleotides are TGTGCCAGTACAATGGCGGGGGGGCCTGAGACCCAGTACTTC. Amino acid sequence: CASTMAGGPETQYF. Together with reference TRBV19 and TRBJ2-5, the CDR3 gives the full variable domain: DGGITQSPKYLFRKEGQNVTLSCEQNLNHDAMYWYRQDPGQGLRLIYYSQIVNDFQKGDIAEGYSVSREKKESFPLTVTSAQKNPTAFYLCASTMAGGPETQYFGPGTRLLVL.

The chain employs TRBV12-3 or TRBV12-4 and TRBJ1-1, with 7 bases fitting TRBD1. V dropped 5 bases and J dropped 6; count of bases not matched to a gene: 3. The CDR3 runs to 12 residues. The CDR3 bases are TGTGCCAGCAGTCGTACAGGGGCTGAAGCTTTCTTT. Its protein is CASSRTGAEAFF.

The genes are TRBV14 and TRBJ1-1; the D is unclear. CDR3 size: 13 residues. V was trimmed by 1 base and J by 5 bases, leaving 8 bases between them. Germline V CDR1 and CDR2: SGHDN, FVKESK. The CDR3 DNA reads TGTGCCAGCAGCCAAGGCTCGGGGACTGAAGCTTTCTTT. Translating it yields CASSQGSGTEAFF.

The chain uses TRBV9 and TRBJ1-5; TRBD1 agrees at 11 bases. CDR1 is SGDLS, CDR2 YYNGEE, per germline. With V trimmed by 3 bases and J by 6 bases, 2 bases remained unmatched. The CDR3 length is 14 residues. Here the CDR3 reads CASSAGQGAQPQHF. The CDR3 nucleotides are TGTGCCAGCAGCGCCGGACAGGGGGCTCAGCCCCAGCATTTT.

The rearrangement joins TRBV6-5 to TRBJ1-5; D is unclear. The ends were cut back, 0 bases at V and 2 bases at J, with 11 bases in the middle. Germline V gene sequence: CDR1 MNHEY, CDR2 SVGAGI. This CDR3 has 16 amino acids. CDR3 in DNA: TGTGCCAGCAGTTACTCCGATGGACTGCGCAATCAGCCCCAGCATTTT. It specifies CASSYSDGLRNQPQHF.

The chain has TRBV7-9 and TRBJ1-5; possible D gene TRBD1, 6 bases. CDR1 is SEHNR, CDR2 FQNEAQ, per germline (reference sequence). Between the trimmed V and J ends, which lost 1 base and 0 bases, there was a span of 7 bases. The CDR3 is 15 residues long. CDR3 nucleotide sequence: TGTGCCAGCAGCTTAGGGACAGATAGCAATCAGCCCCAGCATTTT. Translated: CASSLGTDSNQPQHF.

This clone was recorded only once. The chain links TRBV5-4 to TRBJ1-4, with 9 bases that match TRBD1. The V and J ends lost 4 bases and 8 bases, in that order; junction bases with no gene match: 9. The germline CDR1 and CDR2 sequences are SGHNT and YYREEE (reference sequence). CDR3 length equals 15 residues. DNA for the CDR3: TGTGCCAGCAGCCGGTCGGGACAGGGACGGGAAAAACTGTTTTTT. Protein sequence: CASSRSGQGREKLFF.

The CDR3 DNA follows: TGTGCCAGCAGCTTAGGTTGGGACAGGGGGCTACAGGAGACCCAGTACTTC. Translated, it gives CASSLGWDRGLQETQYF. V gene TRBV7-8 combines with J gene TRBJ2-5, with 12 bases identical to TRBD1. This CDR3 has 17 amino acids. The V gene end was trimmed by 1 base and the J gene end by 5 bases; junction bases not matched to a gene: 8. Germline CDR1 is SGHVS and CDR2 is FQNEAQ. The full variable domain, its missing parts supplied by reference TRBV7-8 and TRBJ2-5, is GAGVSQSPRYKVAKRGQDVALRCDPISGHVSLFWYQQALGQGPEFLTYFQNEAQLDKSGLPSDRFFAERPEGSVSTLKIQRTQQEDSAVYLCASSLGWDRGLQETQYFGPGTRLLVL.

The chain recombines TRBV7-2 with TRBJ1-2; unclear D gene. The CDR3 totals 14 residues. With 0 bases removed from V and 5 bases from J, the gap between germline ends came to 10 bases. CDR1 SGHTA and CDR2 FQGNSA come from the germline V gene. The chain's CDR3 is CASSLAGVQYGYTF. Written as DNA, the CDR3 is TGTGCCAGCAGCTTAGCTGGAGTCCAATATGGCTACACCTTC.

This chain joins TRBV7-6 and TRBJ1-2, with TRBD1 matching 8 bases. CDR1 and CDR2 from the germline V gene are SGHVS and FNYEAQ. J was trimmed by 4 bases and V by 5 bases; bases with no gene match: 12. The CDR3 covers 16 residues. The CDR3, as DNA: TGTGCCAGCAGCCCCCTGGGGCCAGGGGGCTTCTATGGCTACACCTTC. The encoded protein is CASSPLGPGGFYGYTF.